The present T cell receptor beta chain was sequenced within a study of blood T cell repertoires in COVID-19. Study-level background: Collection of acute and convalescent COVID-19 samples took place in the United States, Italy and Spain. T cells, B-cell-depleted T cells, or PBMCs provided the cDNA or gDNA that served as material.

Germline V gene data show CDR1 as SGHTA and CDR2 as FQGTGA. The CDR3 runs 14 residues. Between the trimmed V and J ends, which lost 3 bases and 8 bases, there was a span of 14 bases. In the study's own analysis: The assay estimated nucleated cells by amplifying reference gene primers. Some clones are missing from TCRdb's copy, which holds only in-frame ones; the method was immunoSEQ multiplex PCR. V, J and clone size derive from that table, while D and trimming were established from the DNA sequence. This table has fewer than 200,000 clones, about 85% appearing once. Sequencing used peripheral blood. The TCR was taken from a man between 60 and 70 years old who had recovered from COVID-19. This chain connects TRBV7-3 to TRBJ2-1; the D gene is possibly TRBD2 (6 bases). The CDR3 loop reads CASSLGLDGDEQFF. The CDR3 DNA is TGTGCCAGCAGCTTGGGACTTGACGGCGATGAGCAGTTCTTC.